The 32 T cell receptor beta chains below were found in one sample sequenced in a study of blood T cell repertoires in COVID-19. This table comes from immunoSEQ multiplex PCR, and its TCRdb copy is limited to in-frame clones, with some not included. The sample lists roughly 100,000 clones, about 91% occurring once. Sample: peripheral blood. These receptors were taken from a man between 45 and 60 years old with COVID-19, enrolled during active disease.

The CDR3 spells CASPTAKDREPPNEQYF. DNA for the CDR3: TGTGCCAGCCCTACCGCAAAAGACAGGGAACCCCCCAACGAGCAGTACTTC. The chain has TRBV28 and TRBJ2-7; 7 bases are a match to TRBD1. Germline V gene data show CDR1 as MDHEN and CDR2 as SYDVKM. Trimming cost V 8 bases and J 5 bases; bases outside gene matches: 21. The CDR3 is made up of 17 amino acids.

The rearrangement uses TRBV5-1 and TRBJ2-7, with 12 bases matching TRBD1. The CDR3 loop spans 16 amino acids. CDR1 is SGHRS and CDR2 is YFSETQ in the germline V gene. J lost 0 bases, V lost 4 bases, and 5 bases had no gene match. CDR3 sequence reads: CASSPGQGASSYEQYF. The CDR3, as DNA: TGCGCCAGCAGCCCGGGACAGGGGGCGAGCTCCTACGAGCAGTACTTC.

This chain's CDR3 is CASSLGQGGYTF. The DNA for the CDR3 is TGTGCCAGCAGCTTAGGACAGGGCGGCTACACCTTC. The genes are TRBV11-2 and TRBJ1-2, with TRBD1 matching over 7 bases. CDR3 length equals 12 residues. Germline assignment: CDR1 SGHAT and CDR2 FQNNGV. V lost 1 base to trimming and J lost 8 bases; unmatched junction nucleotides: 1. The whole variable domain, remainder taken from reference TRBV11-2 and TRBJ1-2, is EAGVAQSPRYKIIEKRQSVAFWCNPISGHATLYWYQQILGQGPKLLIQFQNNGVVDDSQLPKDRFSAERLKGVDSTLKIQPAKLEDSAVYLCASSLGQGGYTFGSGTRLTVV.

In its sample, this clone was seen once. The rearrangement joins TRBV7-9 to TRBJ1-2; tentatively, D is TRBD1 (6 bases). The CDR3 consists of 15 residues. The germline V gene encodes CDR1 SEHNR and CDR2 FQNEAQ (reference sequence). V lost 7 bases to trimming and J lost 2 bases, with 17 bases between them. The CDR3 DNA reads TGTGCCAGCATCGAAGGTGGGACACTCAACTATGGCTACACCTTC. It encodes CASIEGGTLNYGYTF.

This clone was seen once. This chain uses TRBV21-1 with TRBJ1-1; the table's D call, TRBD1, has no DNA check behind it. TRBV21-1 counts as a pseudogene. This CDR3 region has 12 residues. The CDR3 reads CASSKVGEMAFF. For the CDR3, the DNA is TGTGCCAGCAGCAAAGTAGGGGAAATGGCTTTCTTT.

The V call is TRBV7-6, the J call TRBJ2-1; TRBD2 agrees at 8 bases. CDR1 is SGHVS and CDR2 is FNYEAQ in the germline V gene. V was clipped by 1 base and J by 2 bases; unmatched bases: 4. The CDR3 has 16 residues. DNA for the CDR3: TGTGCCAGCAGCTTAGTAGCGGGGACGGCCTACAATGAGCAGTTCTTC. Encoded protein: CASSLVAGTAYNEQFF.

V usage is TRBV27 and J usage is TRBJ1-5; possible D gene TRBD1, 6 bases. V gave up 5 bases and J gave up 11 bases, with 13 bases separating them. The CDR3 is 12 amino acids. Germline-derived CDR1 and CDR2 are MNHEY and SMNVEV (reference sequence). CDR3 in amino acids: CASSPISGAQHF. CDR3 sequence (DNA): TGTGCCAGCAGTCCCATATCAGGGGCCCAGCATTTT.

The chain links TRBV15 to TRBJ1-1; TRBD1 aligns across 8 bases. V shed 2 bases, J shed 6 bases, and the junction held 8 bases outside the gene matches. This CDR3 is built from 15 residues. CDR1 and CDR2 (germline): LNHNV, YYDKDF (reference sequence). The CDR3 bases are TGTGCCACCAGCAGAAATCCAGGGGGCGTCTCTGAAGCTTTCTTT. Its protein product is CATSRNPGGVSEAFF. Based on the CDR3 plus reference TRBV15 and TRBJ1-1, the full variable domain is DAMVIQNPRYQVTQFGKPVTLSCSQTLNHNVMYWYQQKSSQAPKLLFHYYDKDFNNEADTPDNFQSRRPNTSFCFLDIRSPGLGDTAMYLCATSRNPGGVSEAFFGQGTRLTVV.

The chain carries TRBV9 and TRBJ2-7; 8 nucleotides line up with TRBD1. J lost 0 bases, V lost 4 bases, and 12 bases had no gene match. CDR3 length: 17 residues. The germline gives CDR1 SGDLS, CDR2 YYNGEE. The CDR3, as DNA: TGTGCCAGCAGCCTAGGGACAGGCACCACGGGCTCCTACGAGCAGTACTTC. Residues: CASSLGTGTTGSYEQYF. Full variable domain (rest looked up from reference TRBV9 and TRBJ2-7): DSGVTQTPKHLITATGQRVTLRCSPRSGDLSVYWYQQSLDQGLQFLIQYYNGEERAKGNILERFSAQQFPDLHSELNLSSLELGDSALYFCASSLGTGTTGSYEQYFGPGTRLTVT.

The sample holds one count of this clone. The CDR3 sequence: CASSPGEEETQYF. As DNA, the CDR3 is TGTGCCAGCAGCCCTGGGGAGGAGGAGACCCAGTACTTC. V is TRBV9 and J is TRBJ2-5, with D possibly TRBD2 on 6 matching bases. Germline V gene lookup returns CDR1 SGDLS and CDR2 YYNGEE. The CDR3 loop spans 13 amino acids. Trimming left V 4 bases short and J 5 bases short, with 12 bases between.

The J gene is TRBJ2-1, the V gene TRBV24-1, with D possibly TRBD1 on 6 matching bases. CDR1 and CDR2 from the germline V gene are KGHDR and SFDVKD. This CDR3 is built from 14 residues. The V end was cut by 2 bases, the J end by 9 bases, with 13 bases between. CDR3 residues: CATSDWIRGSEQFF. The CDR3 coding sequence is TGTGCCACCAGTGATTGGATTAGGGGGAGTGAGCAGTTCTTC.

A note on this clone: The sample holds other DNA sequences that translate to the same CDR3. This chain uses TRBV6-2 or TRBV6-3 with TRBJ2-7, with a tentative D call TRBD2 (5 bases). Trimming left V 2 bases short and J 0 bases short, with 8 bases between. CDR1 and CDR2 (germline): MNHEY, SVGEGT. CDR3 length equals 14 residues. CDR3 region: CASSYGRGSYEQYF. The CDR3 DNA is TGTGCCAGCAGTTACGGCCGGGGCTCCTACGAGCAGTACTTC.

This clone was counted between two and nine times. CDR3 protein: CASSFSGGYTGELFF. The CDR3 region has the DNA TGTGCCAGCAGCTTCAGCGGGGGGTACACCGGGGAGCTGTTTTTT. The chain has TRBV7-2 and TRBJ2-2; 9 bases fit TRBD2. CDR3 size: 15 residues. Germline V CDR1 and CDR2: SGHTA, FQGNSA. V shed 3 bases, J shed 3 bases, and the junction held 2 bases outside the gene matches.

The rearrangement uses TRBV24-1 and TRBJ2-1; 9 bases are a match to TRBD1. Per germline, CDR1 KGHDR and CDR2 SFDVKD. This CDR3 contains 16 residues. The V gene end was trimmed by 4 bases and the J gene end by 1 base; junction bases not matched to a gene: 4. The CDR3 spells CATSDLTGGSYNEQFF. The CDR3, as DNA: TGTGCCACCAGTGACCTGACAGGGGGGTCCTACAATGAGCAGTTCTTC.

This clone appeared a single time. This chain links TRBV21-1 with TRBJ2-7; TRBD2 was called by the table and not checked on the DNA. TRBV21-1 is termed a pseudogene. CDR3 length: 13 residues. The CDR3 is CASSKSRAYEQYF. The CDR3 DNA follows: TGTGCCAGCAGCAAAAGCCGCGCCTACGAGCAGTACTTC.

V is TRBV6-5 and J is TRBJ2-7; D possibly corresponds to TRBD1 (5 bases). Trimming pared 5 bases from V and 0 bases from J, leaving 14 bases between. The CDR3 has 15 amino acids. CDR1 and CDR2 from the germline V gene are MNHEY and SVGAGI. CDR3 amino acids: CASSPSTDNSYEQYF. The CDR3 coding sequence is TGTGCCAGCAGTCCTTCGACGGACAACTCCTACGAGCAGTACTTC.

This rearrangement joins TRBV6-6 to TRBJ1-1, with 8 bases identical to TRBD1. The CDR3 length is 15 residues. J gave up 4 bases and V 4 bases, and 8 bases lay outside the gene matches. Germline CDR1 MNHNY, CDR2 SVGAGI (reference sequence). CDR3: CASSSQDRGGTEAFF. The CDR3 DNA sequence: TGTGCCAGCAGTTCCCAAGACAGGGGAGGCACTGAAGCTTTCTTT.

This rearrangement joins TRBV18 to TRBJ2-5; D remains ambiguous. The CDR3 contains 12 residues. V was shortened by 3 bases and J by 2 bases, with 4 bases between the two germline ends. Germline CDR1 is KGHSH and CDR2 is LQKENI. This CDR3 is CASSPAQETQYF. CDR3 nucleotide sequence: TGTGCCAGCTCACCGGCACAAGAGACCCAGTACTTC.

This clone has more than one count but fewer than ten. The gene calls are TRBV7-2 and TRBJ2-5, with D maybe TRBD2 (5 bases). V was pared by 5 bases and J by 2 bases, with 12 bases between. This CDR3 has 14 residues. The germline gives CDR1 SGHTA, CDR2 FQGNSA. CDR3: CASSQTTIQETQYF. The CDR3 DNA sequence: TGTGCCAGCAGCCAGACGACTATTCAAGAGACCCAGTACTTC.

The V gene is TRBV5-5, the J gene TRBJ1-1; TRBD1 matches at 11 bases. J lost 4 bases, V lost 3 bases, and 2 bases had no gene match. The germline V gene has CDR1 SGHKS and CDR2 YYEKEE (reference sequence). The CDR3 contains 14 residues. In DNA, the CDR3 is TGTGCCAGCAGCTCCGGACAGGGGGCCACTGAAGCTTTCTTT. Protein sequence: CASSSGQGATEAFF.

The rearrangement links TRBV11-3 to TRBJ2-3, with 12 bases identical to TRBD2. The CDR3 length is 14 residues. CDR1 and CDR2 (germline): SGHNT, YENEEA. The V and J ends lost 5 bases and 5 bases, in that order; junction bases with no gene match: 2. The CDR3 loop reads CASSLAGGQDTQYF. The CDR3 coding sequence is TGTGCCAGCAGCCTAGCGGGGGGGCAAGATACGCAGTATTTT. The variable domain in full, with the rest retrieved from reference TRBV11-3 and TRBJ2-3, is EAGVVQSPRYKIIEKKQPVAFWCNPISGHNTLYWYLQNLGQGPELLIRYENEEAVDDSQLPKDRFSAERLKGVDSTLKIQPAELGDSAVYLCASSLAGGQDTQYFGPGTRLTVL.

This clone was seen only a few times. The V gene is TRBV7-9, the J gene TRBJ2-2; a possible D gene is TRBD2 (5 bases). CDR1 is SEHNR and CDR2 is FQNEAQ in the germline V gene (reference sequence). The CDR3 length is 15 residues. The V end lost 2 bases, the J end lost 8 bases, and 15 bases lay between the germline ends. CDR3 region: CASSLIRAGSGELFF. The CDR3 coding sequence is TGTGCCAGCAGCTTAATCCGGGCGGGTTCGGGGGAGCTGTTTTTT.

The CDR3 protein is CASSLAGAVYGYTF. The CDR3 nucleotides read TGTGCCAGCAGCTTGGCCGGAGCGGTCTATGGCTACACCTTC. V gene TRBV5-8 combines with J gene TRBJ1-2, with unresolved D. Trimming shortened V by 0 bases and J by 4 bases, and 10 bases separated the two germline ends. The CDR3 is 14 residues long. Germline CDR1 is SGHTS and CDR2 is YDEGEE.

The J gene is TRBJ1-2, the V gene TRBV6-5, with TRBD1 matching over 9 bases. Germline-derived CDR1 and CDR2 are MNHEY and SVGAGI. The J segment lost 1 base and the V segment lost 6 bases, leaving 9 bases of the junction unmatched. The CDR3 contains 16 residues. CDR3 bases: TGTGCCAGCAGATACGGACAGGGGACCATTAACTATGGCTACACCTTC. This gives the protein CASRYGQGTINYGYTF.

The V call is TRBV7-9, the J call TRBJ2-5, with 7 bases lining up with TRBD2. This CDR3 region has 14 residues. After removal of 5 bases from V and 5 bases from J, the junction contained 8 bases not matched to a gene. Germline values: CDR1 SEHNR, CDR2 FQNEAQ (reference sequence). The DNA for the CDR3 is TGTGCCAGCAGCAACGGGGACTACCCGGAGACCCAGTACTTC. It yields the protein CASSNGDYPETQYF.

The rearrangement joins TRBV7-9 to TRBJ2-1; 8 nucleotides agree with TRBD1. The CDR3 runs to 15 residues. The germline gives CDR1 SEHNR, CDR2 FQNEAQ (reference sequence). Trimming cost V 5 bases and J 8 bases; bases outside gene matches: 11. The CDR3 nucleotides are TGTGCCAGCAGCAGCCGGGACAGGCCGTCCGATGAGCAGTTCTTC. Translated, it gives CASSSRDRPSDEQFF. The complete variable domain, with remaining parts taken from reference TRBV7-9 and TRBJ2-1, reads DTGVSQNPRHKITKRGQNVTFRCDPISEHNRLYWYRQTLGQGPEFLTYFQNEAQLEKSRLLSDRFSAERPKGSFSTLEIQRTEQGDSAMYLCASSSRDRPSDEQFFGPGTRLTVL.

This clone was seen just once. V is TRBV20-1 and J is TRBJ1-1; 9 bases fit TRBD1. Germline V gene lookup returns CDR1 DFQATT and CDR2 SNEGSKA (reference sequence). Trimming at V came to 6 bases and at J to 13 bases, leaving 9 bases not matched to a gene. CDR3 length: 11 residues. Written as DNA, the CDR3 is TGCAGTGCGAAGCTGGACAGGGGTGGTTTCTTT. Its protein is CSAKLDRGGFF.

The CDR3 protein is CASSPHSRNTEAFF. The CDR3 DNA is TGTGCCAGTTCTCCCCACAGCAGGAACACTGAAGCTTTCTTT. The V and J genes are TRBV19 and TRBJ1-1; D is ambiguous. Deletions cut 8 bases from V and 1 base from J, with 14 bases between. The CDR3 contains 14 residues. The germline gives CDR1 LNHDA, CDR2 SQIVND (reference sequence).

V gene TRBV9 combines with J gene TRBJ2-3; 7 bases are a match to TRBD2. The CDR3 is made up of 15 amino acids. Trimming removed 4 bases from V and 2 bases from J; junction bases left unmatched: 7. Germline CDR1 and CDR2: SGDLS and YYNGEE. The CDR3, as DNA: TGTGCCAGCAGCCGGAAGGGAGGGCTCACAGATACGCAGTATTTT. Translated, it gives CASSRKGGLTDTQYF.

The chain is built from TRBV30 and TRBJ2-2; 8 bases agree with TRBD1. Germline loops: CDR1 GTSNPN, CDR2 SVGIG (reference sequence). There are 17 residues in the CDR3. J lost 4 bases, V lost 2 bases, and 12 bases had no gene match. CDR3 sequence (DNA): TGTGCCTGGAGTCCCACCAGGGGGCCCCGCCTCACCGGGGAGCTGTTTTTT. Translated: CAWSPTRGPRLTGELFF.

V and J are TRBV28 and TRBJ1-4; TRBD1 agrees at 10 bases. Germline CDR1 reads MDHEN; CDR2 reads SYDVKM. J gave up 6 bases and V 7 bases, and 8 bases lay outside the gene matches. The CDR3 loop spans 15 amino acids. The chain's CDR3 is CASTRVGTGDEKLFF. The CDR3 DNA is TGTGCCAGCACCCGGGTTGGGACAGGGGATGAAAAACTGTTTTTT.

This clone was detected once. This chain links TRBV15 with TRBJ2-1; 9 bases align to TRBD1. The CDR3 runs 15 residues. V dropped 3 bases and J dropped 7; count of bases not matched to a gene: 7. Germline V gives CDR1 LNHNV, CDR2 YYDKDF (reference sequence). CDR3 loop: CATSSYRDRDNEQFF. The CDR3 nucleotides are TGTGCCACCAGCAGCTACCGGGACAGGGATAATGAGCAGTTCTTC.